Sequencing of this T cell receptor beta chain was carried out in a study of control samples from healthy donors and cancer patients. Produced via immunoSEQ multiplex PCR; TCRdb's table is partial and in-frame only. Of approximately 120,000 clones in the sample, about 88% are singletons; the top ten hold 1.5% to 2%. Trimming cost V 10 bases and J 5 bases, with 14 bases left between them. This CDR3 is built from 12 residues. The germline V gene encodes CDR1 MDHEN and CDR2 SYDVKM. The chain links TRBV28 to TRBJ2-5; no clear D. This sequence was found in a man between 18 and 35 years old in good health. What was sequenced was blood. The CDR3 reads CATSSSDETQYF. The CDR3 nucleotides are TGTGCCACCTCATCGAGTGACGAGACCCAGTACTTC.